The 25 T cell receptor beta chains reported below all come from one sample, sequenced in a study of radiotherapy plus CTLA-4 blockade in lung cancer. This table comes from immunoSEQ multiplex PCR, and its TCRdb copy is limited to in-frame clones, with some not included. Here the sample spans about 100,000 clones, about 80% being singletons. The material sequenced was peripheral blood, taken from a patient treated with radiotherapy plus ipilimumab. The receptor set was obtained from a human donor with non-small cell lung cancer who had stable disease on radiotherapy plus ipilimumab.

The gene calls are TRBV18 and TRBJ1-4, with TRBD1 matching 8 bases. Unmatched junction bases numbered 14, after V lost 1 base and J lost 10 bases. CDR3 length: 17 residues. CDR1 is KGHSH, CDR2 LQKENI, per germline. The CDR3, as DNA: TGTGCCAGCTCACCACAGTCAGACTACAGGGGGGCTGTAAAACTGTTTTTT. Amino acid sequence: CASSPQSDYRGAVKLFF.

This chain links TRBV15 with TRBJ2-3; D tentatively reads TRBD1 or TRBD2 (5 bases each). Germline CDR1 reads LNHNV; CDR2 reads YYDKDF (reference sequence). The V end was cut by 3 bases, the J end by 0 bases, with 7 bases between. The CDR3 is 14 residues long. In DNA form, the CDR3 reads TGTGCCACCAGCAGGGGGGAGAGCACAGATACGCAGTATTTT. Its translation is CATSRGESTDTQYF.

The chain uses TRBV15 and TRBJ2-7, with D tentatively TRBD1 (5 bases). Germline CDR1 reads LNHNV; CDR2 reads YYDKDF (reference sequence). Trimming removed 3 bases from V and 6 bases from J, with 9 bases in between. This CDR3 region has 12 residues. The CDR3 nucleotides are TGTGCCACCAGCAGGGGGCACGTCGAGCAGTACTTC. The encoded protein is CATSRGHVEQYF.

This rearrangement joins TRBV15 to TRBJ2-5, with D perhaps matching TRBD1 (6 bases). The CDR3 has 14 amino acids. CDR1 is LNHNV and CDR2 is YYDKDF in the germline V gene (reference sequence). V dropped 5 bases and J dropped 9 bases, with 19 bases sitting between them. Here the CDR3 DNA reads TGTGCCACCAGCTTTCGAAAGGGGGATTCGGCCCAGTACTTC. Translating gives CATSFRKGDSAQYF.

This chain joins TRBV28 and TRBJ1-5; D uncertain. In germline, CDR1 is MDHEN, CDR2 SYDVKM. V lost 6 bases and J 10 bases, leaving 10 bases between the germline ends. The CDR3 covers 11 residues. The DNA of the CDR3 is TGTGCCAGCAGATCGGTCAGCCCCCAGCATTTT. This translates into CASRSVSPQHF.

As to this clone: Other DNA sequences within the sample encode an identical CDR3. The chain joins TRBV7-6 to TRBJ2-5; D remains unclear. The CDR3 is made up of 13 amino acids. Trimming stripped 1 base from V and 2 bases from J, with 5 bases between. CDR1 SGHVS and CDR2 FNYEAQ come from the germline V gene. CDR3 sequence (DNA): TGTGCCAGCAGCTTAGGAGCTCAAGAGACCCAGTACTTC. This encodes CASSLGAQETQYF.

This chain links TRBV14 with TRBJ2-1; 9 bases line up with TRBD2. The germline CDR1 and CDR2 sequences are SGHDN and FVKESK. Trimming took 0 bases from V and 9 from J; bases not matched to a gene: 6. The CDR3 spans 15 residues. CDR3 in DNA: TGTGCCAGCAGCCAAGATAGCGGGGGATTAGGTGAGCAGTTCTTC. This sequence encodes CASSQDSGGLGEQFF.

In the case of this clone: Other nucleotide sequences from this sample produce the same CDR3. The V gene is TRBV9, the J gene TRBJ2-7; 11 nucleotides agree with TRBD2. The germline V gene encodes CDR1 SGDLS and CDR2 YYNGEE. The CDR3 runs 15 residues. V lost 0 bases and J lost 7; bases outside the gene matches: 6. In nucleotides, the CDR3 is TGTGCCAGCAGCGTAGAGGCTAGCGGGAGGAGAGAGCAGTACTTC. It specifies CASSVEASGRREQYF.

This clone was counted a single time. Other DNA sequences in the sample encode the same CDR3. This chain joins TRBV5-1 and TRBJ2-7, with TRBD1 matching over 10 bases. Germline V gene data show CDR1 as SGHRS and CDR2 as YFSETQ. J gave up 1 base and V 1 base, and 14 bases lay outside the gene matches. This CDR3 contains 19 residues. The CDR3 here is CASSLMTGGVSTRSYEQYF. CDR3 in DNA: TGCGCCAGCAGCTTGATGACAGGGGGCGTGTCGACGAGGTCCTACGAGCAGTACTTC.

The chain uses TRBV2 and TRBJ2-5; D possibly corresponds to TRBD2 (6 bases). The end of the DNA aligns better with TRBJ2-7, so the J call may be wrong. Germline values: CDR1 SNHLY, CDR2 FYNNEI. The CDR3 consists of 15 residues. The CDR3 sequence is CASSARTTNSYEQYF. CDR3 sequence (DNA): TGTGCCAGCAGTGCTAGGACTACCAACTCCTACGAGCAGTACTTC.

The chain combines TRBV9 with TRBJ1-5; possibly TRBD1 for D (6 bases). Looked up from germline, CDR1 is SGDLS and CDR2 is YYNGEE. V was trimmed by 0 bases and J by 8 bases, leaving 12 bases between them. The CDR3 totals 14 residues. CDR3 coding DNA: TGTGCCAGCAGCGTAGAACAGGGCGTAGAGCCCCAGCATTTT. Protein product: CASSVEQGVEPQHF.

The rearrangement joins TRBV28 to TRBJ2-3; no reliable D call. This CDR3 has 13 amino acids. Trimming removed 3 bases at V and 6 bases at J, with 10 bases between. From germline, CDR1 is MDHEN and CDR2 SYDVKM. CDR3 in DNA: TGTGCCAGCAGTTTGGGCGAGGAGGATACGCAGTATTTT. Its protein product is CASSLGEEDTQYF.

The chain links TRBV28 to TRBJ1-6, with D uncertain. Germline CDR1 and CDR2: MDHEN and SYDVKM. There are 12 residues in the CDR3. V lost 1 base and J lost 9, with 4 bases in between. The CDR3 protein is CASSLSLSPLHF. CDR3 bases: TGTGCCAGCAGTTTATCGCTTTCACCCCTCCACTTT.

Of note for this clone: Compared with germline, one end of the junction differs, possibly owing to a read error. The CDR3 region is CASSLYSVRDRRDF. In DNA, the CDR3 is TGTGCCAGCAGCTTGTATTCCGTCCGGGACAGGCGGGACTTC. This chain connects TRBV5-4 to TRBJ2-7; 8 bases are shared with TRBD1. The CDR3 runs to 14 residues. Germline V CDR1 and CDR2: SGHNT, YYREEE (reference sequence).

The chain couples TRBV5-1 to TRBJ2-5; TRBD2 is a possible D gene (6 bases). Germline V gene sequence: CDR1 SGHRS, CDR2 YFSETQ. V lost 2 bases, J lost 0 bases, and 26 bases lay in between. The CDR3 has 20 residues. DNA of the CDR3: TGCGCCAGCAGCTTACCTCACGGGACTTCCTCCCCGCGGTACCAAGAGACCCAGTACTTC. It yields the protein CASSLPHGTSSPRYQETQYF.

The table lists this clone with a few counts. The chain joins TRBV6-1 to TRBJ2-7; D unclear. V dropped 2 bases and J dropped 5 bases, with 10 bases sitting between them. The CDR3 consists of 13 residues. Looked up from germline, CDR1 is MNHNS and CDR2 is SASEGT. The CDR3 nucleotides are TGTGCCAGCAGTGAAAGTGGGAACCACGAGCAGTACTTC. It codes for CASSESGNHEQYF.

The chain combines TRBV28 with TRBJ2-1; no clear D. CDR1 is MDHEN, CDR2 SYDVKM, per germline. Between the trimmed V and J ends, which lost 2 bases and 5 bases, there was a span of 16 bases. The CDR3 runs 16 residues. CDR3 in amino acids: CASSLANEPGHNEQFF. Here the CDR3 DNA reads TGTGCCAGCAGTTTAGCCAACGAACCCGGGCACAATGAGCAGTTCTTC.

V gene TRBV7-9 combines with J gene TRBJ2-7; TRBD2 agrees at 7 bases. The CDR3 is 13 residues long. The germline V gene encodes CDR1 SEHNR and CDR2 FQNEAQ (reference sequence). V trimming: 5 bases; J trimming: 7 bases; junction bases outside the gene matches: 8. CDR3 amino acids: CASSRSAGDEQYF. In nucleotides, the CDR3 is TGTGCCAGCAGCCGCTCGGCGGGGGATGAGCAGTACTTC. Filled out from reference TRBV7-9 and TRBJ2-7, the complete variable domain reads DTGVSQNPRHKITKRGQNVTFRCDPISEHNRLYWYRQTLGQGPEFLTYFQNEAQLEKSRLLSDRFSAERPKGSFSTLEIQRTEQGDSAMYLCASSRSAGDEQYFGPGTRLTVT.

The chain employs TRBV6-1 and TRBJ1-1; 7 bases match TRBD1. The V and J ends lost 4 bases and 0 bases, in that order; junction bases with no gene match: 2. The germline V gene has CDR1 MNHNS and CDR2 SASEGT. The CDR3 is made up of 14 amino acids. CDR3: CASSGGQLNTEAFF. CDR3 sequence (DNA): TGTGCCAGCAGTGGGGGACAGCTGAACACTGAAGCTTTCTTT.

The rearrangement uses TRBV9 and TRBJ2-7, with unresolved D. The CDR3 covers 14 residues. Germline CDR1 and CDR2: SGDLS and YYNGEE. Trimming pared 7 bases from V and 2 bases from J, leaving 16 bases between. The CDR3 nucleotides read TGTGCCAGCTACGATCCCAGGCCCACCTACGAGCAGTACTTC. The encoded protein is CASYDPRPTYEQYF.

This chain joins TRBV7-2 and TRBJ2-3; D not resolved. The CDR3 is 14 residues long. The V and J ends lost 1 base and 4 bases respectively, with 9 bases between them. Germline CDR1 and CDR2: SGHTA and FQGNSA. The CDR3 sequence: CASSLDAGPDTQYF. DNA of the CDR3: TGTGCCAGCAGCTTAGACGCCGGACCAGATACGCAGTATTTT.

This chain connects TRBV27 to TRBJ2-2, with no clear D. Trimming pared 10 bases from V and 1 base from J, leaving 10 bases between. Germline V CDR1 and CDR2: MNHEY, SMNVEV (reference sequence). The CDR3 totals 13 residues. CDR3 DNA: TGTGCCATTAGAGAGATGAACACCGGGGAGCTGTTTTTT. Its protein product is CAIREMNTGELFF.

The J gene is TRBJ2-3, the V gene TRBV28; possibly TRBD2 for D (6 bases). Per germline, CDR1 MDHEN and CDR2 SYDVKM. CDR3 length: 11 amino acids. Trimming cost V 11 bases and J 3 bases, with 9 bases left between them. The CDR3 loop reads CADGGTDTQYF. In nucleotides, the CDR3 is TGTGCCGACGGGGGAACAGATACGCAGTATTTT.

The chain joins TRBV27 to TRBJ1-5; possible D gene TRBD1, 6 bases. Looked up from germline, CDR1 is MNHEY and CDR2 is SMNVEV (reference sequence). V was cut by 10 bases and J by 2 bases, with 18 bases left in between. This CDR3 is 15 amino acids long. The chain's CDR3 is CATSPRPGGNQPQHF. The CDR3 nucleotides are TGTGCCACCTCTCCCCGGCCAGGGGGCAATCAGCCCCAGCATTTT.

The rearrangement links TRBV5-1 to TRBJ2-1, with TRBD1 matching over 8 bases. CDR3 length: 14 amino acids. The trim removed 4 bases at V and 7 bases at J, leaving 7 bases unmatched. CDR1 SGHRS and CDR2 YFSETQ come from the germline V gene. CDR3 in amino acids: CASSGRGRMNEQFF. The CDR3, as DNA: TGCGCCAGCAGCGGCAGGGGGCGGATGAATGAGCAGTTCTTC.